One sample yielded the 22 T cell receptor beta chains listed below, sequenced in a study of T cells in tuberculosis. After thawing and overnight rest, PBMC were stained with GMM-loaded CD1B tetramer, viability dye and anti-CD3 for sorting. The CD1B tetramers carried C32 glucose monomycolate purified from Rhodococcus equi. The assay was immunoSEQ multiplex PCR, and TCRdb's table has in-frame clones only and misses some. This sample has about 88,000 clones; roughly 91% occur once, and the top ten carry under 2.5%. The sequenced material came from CD1b-GMM tetramer-negative cells sorted from PBMCs. The receptors stem from an adult woman with latent tuberculosis.

The genes are TRBV19 and TRBJ1-2; D may be TRBD1 (5 bases). The CDR3 runs 14 residues. The germline gives CDR1 LNHDA, CDR2 SQIVND (reference sequence). V lost 0 bases and J lost 4, with 9 bases in between. The CDR3 DNA sequence: TGTGCCAGTAGTATAGAGGTGACAGTCTATGGCTACACCTTC. Translating gives CASSIEVTVYGYTF.

V gene TRBV6-5 combines with J gene TRBJ2-1, with 12 bases aligning to TRBD2. CDR3 length: 15 residues. Germline V gives CDR1 MNHEY, CDR2 SVGAGI. V was clipped by 5 bases and J by 6 bases; unmatched bases: 5. The CDR3 coding sequence is TGTGCCAGCAGTAACCTAGCGGGGGGGCTCAATGAGCAGTTCTTC. The encoded protein is CASSNLAGGLNEQFF.

The count of this clone is one. Written as DNA, the CDR3 is TGTGCCAGCAGCGTGGGAGGTAACTATGGCTACACCTTC. Protein product: CASSVGGNYGYTF. The gene calls are TRBV14 and TRBJ1-2, with D unclear. Germline loops: CDR1 SGHDN, CDR2 FVKESK. This CDR3 is built from 13 residues. Trimming pared 5 bases from V and 1 base from J, leaving 8 bases between.

This chain joins TRBV4-1 and TRBJ1-1, with a tentative D call TRBD1 (6 bases). The CDR3 is 15 residues long. Germline V gene sequence: CDR1 MGHRA, CDR2 YSYEKL. The V gene lost 1 base and the J gene lost 1 base, with 10 bases spanning the gap. CDR3 protein: CASSQARTANTEAFF. CDR3 in DNA: TGCGCCAGCAGCCAAGCGAGGACAGCGAACACTGAAGCTTTCTTT.

The chain carries TRBV27 and TRBJ2-3; no firm D call. Germline CDR1 MNHEY, CDR2 SMNVEV (reference sequence). Trimming shortened V by 8 bases and J by 2 bases, and 20 bases separated the two germline ends. The CDR3 covers 16 residues. The CDR3 sequence: CASATYRFQVTDTQYF. CDR3 DNA sequence: TGTGCCAGCGCCACTTACCGGTTCCAGGTCACAGATACGCAGTATTTT.

The CDR3 DNA is TGTGCCACCGACCACGGGAACACCTTC. Its translation: CATDHGNTF. The V and J genes are TRBV7-8 and TRBJ1-2, with D unresolved. CDR3 size: 9 residues. The germline gives CDR1 SGHVS, CDR2 FQNEAQ. V lost 10 bases and J lost 12, with 12 bases in between.

The chain employs TRBV29-1 and TRBJ2-1, with D possibly being TRBD2 (5 bases). The CDR3 length is 13 residues. The germline V gene encodes CDR1 SQVTM and CDR2 ANQGSEA. The V and J ends lost 4 bases and 5 bases respectively, with 12 bases between them. CDR3 bases: TGCAGCGTTGCTTCTAGCAGCCACAATGAGCAGTTCTTC. It specifies CSVASSSHNEQFF.

This clone was recorded only once. The V and J genes are TRBV29-1 and TRBJ2-5, with a weak D call TRBD2 (6 bases). CDR1 SQVTM and CDR2 ANQGSEA come from the germline V gene. The CDR3 is made up of 14 amino acids. With 7 bases removed from V and 2 bases from J, the gap between germline ends came to 17 bases. CDR3: CSATDYIPQETQYF. In DNA, the CDR3 is TGCAGCGCCACGGACTATATTCCACAAGAGACCCAGTACTTC.

The gene calls are TRBV7-9 and TRBJ1-2; TRBD1 is a possible D gene (6 bases). This CDR3 has 12 amino acids. Germline V gene sequence: CDR1 SEHNR, CDR2 FQNEAQ (reference sequence). The V end was cut by 1 base, the J end by 7 bases, with 7 bases between. CDR3 bases: TGTGCCAGCAGCTTAGGGGGGCGTGGCTACACCTTC. It is translated as CASSLGGRGYTF.

The rearrangement uses TRBV4-2 and TRBJ2-3, with D maybe TRBD1 (5 bases). The CDR3 length is 13 residues. V was trimmed by 0 bases and J by 5 bases, leaving 6 bases between them. Germline values: CDR1 LGHNA, CDR2 YNFKEQ. The chain's CDR3 is CASSQDRGDTQYF. DNA of the CDR3: TGTGCCAGCAGCCAAGATAGGGGAGATACGCAGTATTTT.

In its sample, this clone was seen a few times. The V call is TRBV18, the J call TRBJ2-1, with 11 bases identical to TRBD2. V gave up 5 bases and J gave up 6 bases; unmatched junction bases: 9. Germline V gene sequence: CDR1 KGHSH, CDR2 LQKENI. This CDR3 region has 16 residues. The CDR3 nucleotides read TGTGCCAGCTCATCGACGACTAGCGGGGCGCTCAATGAGCAGTTCTTC. Its translation: CASSSTTSGALNEQFF.

The V and J genes are TRBV7-2 and TRBJ2-3, with 9 bases aligning to TRBD2. V was clipped by 1 base and J by 5 bases; unmatched bases: 13. The germline V gene has CDR1 SGHTA and CDR2 FQGNSA. This CDR3 region has 18 residues. The CDR3 loop is CASSLVGSSGAPGDTQYF. For the CDR3, the DNA is TGTGCCAGCAGCTTAGTAGGATCTAGCGGGGCCCCGGGAGATACGCAGTATTTT.

The chain carries TRBV2 and TRBJ2-6, with TRBD1 matching over 11 bases. Trimming at V came to 6 bases and at J to 0 bases, leaving 7 bases not matched to a gene. In germline, CDR1 is SNHLY, CDR2 FYNNEI. The CDR3 totals 18 residues. The chain's CDR3 is CASSSSGTGGSGANVLTF. The CDR3 DNA reads as TGTGCCAGCAGCAGTTCGGGGACAGGGGGCTCTGGGGCCAACGTCCTGACTTTC.

The gene calls are TRBV9 and TRBJ1-2; 8 bases agree with TRBD1. The J segment lost 5 bases and the V segment lost 3 bases, leaving 12 bases of the junction unmatched. There are 16 residues in the CDR3. Germline V gives CDR1 SGDLS, CDR2 YYNGEE. The DNA for the CDR3 is TGTGCCAGCAGCGCCTTATTGCCCGACAGGGGTTATGGCTACACCTTC. It translates to CASSALLPDRGYGYTF.

The chain links TRBV10-3 to TRBJ1-6, with D perhaps matching TRBD1 (6 bases). Trimming removed 4 bases at V and 9 bases at J, with 19 bases between. The CDR3 is made up of 16 amino acids. CDR1 and CDR2 (germline): ENHRY, SYGVKD. This CDR3 reads CAISGRLAGESSPLHF. DNA of the CDR3: TGTGCCATCAGTGGCCGGCTGGCAGGGGAGAGTTCACCCCTCCACTTT.

This clone was seen only a few times. The rearrangement joins TRBV28 to TRBJ1-6; D remains ambiguous. The V end lost 5 bases, the J end lost 3 bases, and 11 bases lay between the germline ends. Germline-derived CDR1 and CDR2 are MDHEN and SYDVKM. The CDR3 consists of 15 residues. CDR3 residues: CASSPAQYYNSPLHF. CDR3 DNA: TGTGCCAGCAGTCCTGCCCAGTACTATAATTCACCCCTCCACTTT.

The chain carries TRBV9 and TRBJ1-1; the match to TRBD1 covers 8 bases. V shed 0 bases and J 0 bases; nucleotides not matched to a gene: 4. The germline V gene has CDR1 SGDLS and CDR2 YYNGEE. The CDR3 covers 16 residues. The CDR3 coding sequence is TGTGCCAGCAGCGTAGTTCAGGGGGCTTTGAACACTGAAGCTTTCTTT. Translating gives CASSVVQGALNTEAFF. Supplemented by reference TRBV9 and TRBJ1-1, the full variable domain reads DSGVTQTPKHLITATGQRVTLRCSPRSGDLSVYWYQQSLDQGLQFLIQYYNGEERAKGNILERFSAQQFPDLHSELNLSSLELGDSALYFCASSVVQGALNTEAFFGQGTRLTVV.

CDR3: CASSLFGGLSYNEQFF. For the CDR3, the DNA is TGTGCCAGCAGTTTATTTGGCGGGCTGTCCTACAATGAGCAGTTCTTC. The chain has TRBV27 and TRBJ2-1, with a tentative D call TRBD2 (5 bases). The germline V gene has CDR1 MNHEY and CDR2 SMNVEV (reference sequence). Trimming stripped 1 base from V and 1 base from J, with 11 bases between. This CDR3 region has 16 residues.

This rearrangement joins TRBV15 to TRBJ1-5, with D possibly being TRBD1 (5 bases). CDR1 LNHNV and CDR2 YYDKDF come from the germline V gene (reference sequence). The germline V and J ends were trimmed by 1 base and 1 base, with 8 bases remaining between them. CDR3 size: 15 residues. CDR3 sequence: CATSRGQQSNQPQHF. As DNA, the CDR3 is TGTGCCACCAGCAGAGGACAGCAGAGCAATCAGCCCCAGCATTTT.

The chain uses TRBV4-1 and TRBJ2-3; D perhaps matches TRBD2 (5 bases). The CDR3 loop spans 15 amino acids. Germline CDR1 MGHRA, CDR2 YSYEKL. V lost 0 bases, J lost 3 bases, and 10 bases lay in between. The CDR3 DNA reads TGCGCCAGCAGCCAAGATCGGAGACTAACAGATACGCAGTATTTT. Translating it yields CASSQDRRLTDTQYF.

The chain combines TRBV7-3 with TRBJ2-1; D call uncertain. CDR1 and CDR2 (germline): SGHTA, FQGTGA. V lost 3 bases and J 2 bases, leaving 11 bases between the germline ends. This CDR3 spans 15 amino acids. CDR3 in DNA: TGTGCCAGCAGCTTGTCCCCGGTGGCCTACAATGAGCAGTTCTTC. Translated: CASSLSPVAYNEQFF.

This clone was observed a single time. J is TRBJ1-1 and V is TRBV5-1; D ambiguous. V lost 1 base and J 5 bases, leaving 12 bases between the germline ends. CDR1 and CDR2 from the germline V gene are SGHRS and YFSETQ. The CDR3 has 14 residues. The CDR3, as DNA: TGCGCCAGCAGCTTGCCCGGGGTTGGGACTGAAGCTTTCTTT. It is translated as CASSLPGVGTEAFF.